The clone carrying this T cell receptor beta chain was counted at least ten times. Antigen: not known. These data come from a study of identical twins. Findings and limits, study-wide: Conclusions were based on cross-sectional statistical analysis, without following the same donors.

Germline assignment: CDR1 SGHKS and CDR2 YYEKEE (reference sequence). The CDR3 has 15 amino acids. Trimming pared 0 bases from V and 9 bases from J, leaving 16 bases between. TCRdb called the 5' RACE reads again in MiXCR, with one record for every CDR3 protein. The sample comprises about 520,000 distinct CDR3 sequences, 20% to 25% of which are singletons, and around 0.9% rests with the top ten. The data also belong to a second study, concerning T cells expressing NK-cell markers. This second study notes: Underlying the TCR beta repertoires were sorted CD3+CD56+NKG2C+, CD3+CD56+NKG2C- and CD3+CD56-NKG2C+ T cells. One of the eight sequenced donors was seronegative, whereas the other seven were HCMV-seropositive.

The V gene is TRBV5-5, the J gene TRBJ2-4, with TRBD1 as a possible D gene (7 bases). This TCR was sampled from a woman under 30 in good health. The sample was CD4+ T cells sorted from blood. Here the CDR3 DNA reads TGTGCCAGCAGCTTGGAAGGGGGCACTAGCCTCATTCAGTACTTC. This gives the protein CASSLEGGTSLIQYF.